This TCR beta chain is from a study of a mutant IDH1 vaccine in newly diagnosed glioma. Study results and caveats: Pseudoprogression seemed unlinked to shifts in top peripheral T cell clonotypes.

Method: immunoSEQ multiplex PCR; TCRdb's copy keeps in-frame clones and lacks some. The data contain just over 65,000 clones, 84% of them singletons. Time point described: week 35, safety follow-up. Alongside topical imiquimod, each dose of vaccine comprised 300 ug of mutant IDH1 20-mer peptide. Patients had eight vaccinations, in weeks 1, 3, 5, 7, 11, 15, 19 and 23. Donors harbored newly found WHO grade 3 or 4 IDH1-mutant, ATRX-lost astrocytomas. The germline V and J ends were trimmed by 4 bases and 8 bases, with 23 bases remaining between them. CDR1 and CDR2 from the germline V gene are MDHEN and SYDVKM. The CDR3 covers 16 residues. This clone came up once. Its antigen is not identified.

The source was PBMCs, collected from a glioma patient whose treatment included an IDH1 peptide vaccine. The sequence derives from a man between 18 and 35 years old with glioma. The J gene is TRBJ1-2, the V gene TRBV28; D is perhaps TRBD1 (5 bases). The CDR3 loop reads CASSSPTPGHRRGYTF. The CDR3 region has the DNA TGTGCCAGCAGTTCCCCTACGCCAGGGCACCGAAGGGGCTACACCTTC.